Sequencing of this TCR beta chain was carried out in a study of shared clonotypes between healthy human individuals. The study's findings and limits: Sequencing depth was expected to affect clonotype sharing among donors.

It was about 180 ng DNA, around 32,000 T cell genomes, that sorted-subset replicate PCRs used. Clones were read by immunoSEQ multiplex PCR, and TCRdb kept only the in-frame ones, dropping some. The data hold about 690,000 clones, with roughly 87% observed a single time. With regard to this clone: Its antigen remains unidentified.

Trimming took 1 base from V and 8 from J; bases not matched to a gene: 13. The CDR3 runs 17 residues. Germline CDR1 and CDR2: MGHRA and YSYEKL. The sequenced sample consisted of memory CD8+ T cells from PBMCs. Indicated subset: CD45RO+ cells pooled with CCR7-negative TemRA cells. This chain uses TRBV4-1 with TRBJ2-1; 8 positions match TRBD2. This TCR was sampled from a man between 18 and 35 years old in good health. Some clones in this sample may be carry-over from other donors' samples. CDR3 residues: CASSQVQRAGDPYEQFF. The CDR3, as DNA: TGCGCCAGCAGCCAAGTCCAGAGAGCGGGAGATCCCTATGAGCAGTTCTTC.